Following are 12 T cell receptor beta chains from one sample sequenced in a study of low-dose radiotherapy and immunotherapy resistance in tumors. Alpha- and beta-chain coverage of first-strand cDNA came from TRAV- and TRBV-specific primers. TCRs were put through approximately 20 PCR cycles of amplification with Phusion. A constant-region primer and the V-primer adapter served as the primer pair. TCRdb re-analysed the reads in MiXCR, keeping a single row per CDR3 protein. The sample lists tens of thousands of distinct CDR3 sequences, roughly a sixth occurring once. Time point reported: before trial treatment. Specimen: PBMCs, collected before treatment. These receptor sequences come from a male donor with prostate cancer.

At least ten counts were recorded for this clonotype. The chain carries TRBV6-1 and TRBJ2-5; no clear D. Germline V gene lookup returns CDR1 MNHNS and CDR2 SASEGT. V was clipped by 0 bases and J by 1 base, with 9 bases between them. The length of the CDR3 is 15 residues. The DNA for the CDR3 is TGTGCCAGCAGTGAAGCGCAGCTACCCCAAGAGACCCAGTACTTC. Residues: CASSEAQLPQETQYF.

This clonotype has a count of ten or more. The J gene is TRBJ1-2, the V gene TRBV5-1, with TRBD1 identical over 7 bases. V was pared by 4 bases and J by 2 bases, with 2 bases of the junction left unmatched. The CDR3 covers 13 residues. Germline V lookup: CDR1 SGHRS, CDR2 YFSETQ. The CDR3 spells CASSPGQNYGYTF. CDR3 sequence (DNA): TGCGCCAGCAGCCCGGGACAGAACTATGGCTACACCTTC.

This clonotype was detected many times. The chain combines TRBV6-2 or TRBV6-3 with TRBJ1-6; tentative D call: TRBD1 (6 bases). Trimming left V 6 bases short and J 3 bases short, with 12 bases between. Looked up from germline, CDR1 is MNHEY and CDR2 is SVGEGT. The CDR3 is 15 amino acids. The DNA for the CDR3 is TGTGCCAGCAGAATTCAGGGGAACTATAATTCACCCCTCCACTTT. Amino acid sequence: CASRIQGNYNSPLHF.

The sample holds many counts of this clonotype. The V call is TRBV2, the J call TRBJ1-5; TRBD1 agrees at 10 bases. V lost 7 bases and J lost 5; bases outside the gene matches: 5. Germline values: CDR1 SNHLY, CDR2 FYNNEI. CDR3 size: 14 residues. The CDR3 spells CASTRGTGDQPQHF. The CDR3 nucleotides are TGTGCCAGCACCCGAGGGACAGGGGATCAGCCCCAGCATTTT.

The chain carries TRBV9 and TRBJ2-3; D is undetermined. The germline V gene encodes CDR1 SGDLS and CDR2 YYNGEE. Trimming took off 0 bases at V and 2 bases at J, with 4 bases between the two ends. This CDR3 has 13 residues. The CDR3: CASSVVDTDTQYF. The DNA of the CDR3 is TGTGCCAGCAGCGTAGTCGACACAGATACGCAGTATTTT.

As concerns this clonotype: A much larger clone differs by one base, so this may be a read error. The chain has TRBV18 and TRBJ2-5, with unresolved D. The germline CDR1 and CDR2 sequences are KGHSH and LQKENI. The CDR3 consists of 13 residues. Trimming took 7 bases from V and 2 from J, leaving 11 bases between them. CDR3 sequence: CASWQTNQETQYF. CDR3 DNA: TGTGCCAGCTGGCAAACTAATCAAGAGACCCAGTACTTC.

The rearrangement joins TRBV2 to TRBJ2-7, with a weak D call TRBD2 (6 bases). V was pared by 10 bases and J by 4 bases, with 17 bases between. CDR1 is SNHLY, CDR2 FYNNEI, per germline. The CDR3 has 13 amino acids. CDR3 sequence (DNA): TGTGCCACCGGGGGTGGGGCGGAATACGAGCAGTACTTC. Translated, it gives CATGGGAEYEQYF.

The chain uses TRBV18 and TRBJ2-3; TRBD2 aligns across 12 bases. Unmatched junction bases numbered 10, after V lost 3 bases and J lost 6 bases. CDR1 KGHSH and CDR2 LQKENI come from the germline V gene. There are 17 residues in the CDR3. The CDR3 DNA reads TGTGCCAGCTCACCTCCCGCTAGCGGGGGGGCCGGGGATACGCAGTATTTT. It is translated as CASSPPASGGAGDTQYF.

V gene TRBV2 combines with J gene TRBJ2-2; D is unclear. The CDR3 loop spans 14 amino acids. Germline V gene lookup returns CDR1 SNHLY and CDR2 FYNNEI. V was cut by 6 bases and J by 1 base, with 9 bases left in between. The CDR3 DNA follows: TGTGCCAGCAGCTGGGCAGTGAACACCGGGGAGCTGTTTTTT. Encoded protein: CASSWAVNTGELFF.

This clonotype showed up many times. The chain's CDR3 is CASSLRTVAGNTIYF. The DNA of the CDR3 is TGCGCCAGCAGCCTTCGGACAGTAGCTGGAAACACCATATATTTT. The chain employs TRBV4-1 and TRBJ1-3; possibly TRBD1 for D (6 bases). V was cut by 4 bases and J by 2 bases, with 12 bases left in between. Germline V gene data show CDR1 as MGHRA and CDR2 as YSYEKL. The CDR3 loop spans 15 amino acids.

This clonotype was observed a few times. The V gene is TRBV12-3 or TRBV12-4, the J gene TRBJ2-7; 9 bases agree with TRBD1. This CDR3 contains 14 residues. Trimming at V came to 6 bases and at J to 5 bases, leaving 8 bases not matched to a gene. CDR3 coding DNA: TGTGCCAGCAGGGAATCTGGACAGGGGAACGAGCAGTACTTC. It encodes CASRESGQGNEQYF.

This clonotype was seen a few times. This chain uses TRBV28 with TRBJ1-5; D remains ambiguous. Looked up from germline, CDR1 is MDHEN and CDR2 is SYDVKM. The ends were cut back, 2 bases at V and 6 bases at J, with 23 bases in the middle. This CDR3 contains 18 residues. CDR3 residues: CASSLRVGLSALAQPQHF. The CDR3 region has the DNA TGTGCCAGCAGTTTAAGAGTCGGGTTATCCGCCCTAGCTCAGCCCCAGCATTTT.